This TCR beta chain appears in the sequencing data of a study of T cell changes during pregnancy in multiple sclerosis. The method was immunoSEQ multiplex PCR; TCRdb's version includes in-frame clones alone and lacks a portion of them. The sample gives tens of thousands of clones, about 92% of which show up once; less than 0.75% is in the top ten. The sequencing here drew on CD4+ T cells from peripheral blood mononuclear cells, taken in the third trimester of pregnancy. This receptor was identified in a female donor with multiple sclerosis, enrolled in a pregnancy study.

CDR3 DNA sequence: TGTGCCAGCAGCCTATACACAGGGGGAACTGAAGCTTTCTTT. Its protein is CASSLYTGGTEAFF. The J gene is TRBJ1-1, the V gene TRBV7-9; 8 nucleotides align to TRBD1. Germline lookup yields CDR1 SEHNR and CDR2 FQNEAQ (reference sequence). V shed 5 bases and J 5 bases; nucleotides not matched to a gene: 7. The CDR3 totals 14 residues.